Listed below are T cell receptor beta chains from one sample, sequenced in a study of shared clonotypes between healthy human individuals. Some clones are missing from TCRdb's copy, which holds only in-frame ones; the method was immunoSEQ multiplex PCR. The sample includes millions of clones, about 95% of them seen just once. Sequenced material: naive CD8+ T cells sorted from blood. Receptors were obtained from a young man in good health. The CDR3 runs from the conserved cysteine through the conserved F or W. D genes are given only for firm matches. The size entry is marked missing in some rows and otherwise reads once, few, many or a size class.

J gene,V gene,clone size,D gene,CDR3 protein,CDR3 DNA
TRBJ2-7,TRBV25-1,.,.,CASSSVYEQYF,TGTGCCAGCAGTAGCGTCTACGAGCAGTACTTC
TRBJ2-7,TRBV28,.,.,CASRVAGLDEQYF,TGTGCCAGCAGAGTGGCTGGGCTGGACGAGCAGTACTTC
TRBJ2-1,TRBV5-3,.,TRBD2,CARSSPGLAGTSYNEQFF,TGTGCCAGAAGCTCCCCGGGACTAGCGGGGACCTCCTACAATGAGCAGTTCTTC
TRBJ2-1,TRBV7-2,.,TRBD2,CASSFGGVLLNNEQFF,TGTGCCAGCAGCTTCGGGGGGGTCCTACTAAACAATGAGCAGTTCTTC
TRBJ2-1,TRBV5-1,.,TRBD2,CASSLAPGGVDEQFF,TGCGCCAGCAGCTTGGCCCCCGGGGGGGTGGATGAGCAGTTCTTC
TRBJ1-2,TRBV5-4,.,.,CASSLEAGAGGYTF,TGTGCCAGCAGCTTGGAGGCAGGGGCAGGTGGCTACACCTTC
TRBJ2-7,TRBV11-2,.,TRBD1,CASSLDSFVQGYEQYF,TGTGCCAGCAGCTTAGACAGTTTCGTACAGGGGTACGAGCAGTACTTC
TRBJ1-6,TRBV7-2,.,.,CASSLVGPILYMPSPLHF,TGTGCCAGCAGCTTAGTAGGGCCTATTCTATATATGCCTTCACCCCTCCACTTT
TRBJ2-7,TRBV29-1,.,TRBD2,CSVVTSGSYEQYF,TGCAGCGTTGTGACTAGCGGATCGTACGAGCAGTACTTC
TRBJ2-5,TRBV28,.,TRBD1,CASSHGQETRETQYF,TGTGCCAGCAGCCATGGACAGGAGACCCGGGAGACCCAGTACTTC
TRBJ2-7,TRBV5-1,.,TRBD2,CASSLGWTSGDEQYF,TGCGCCAGCAGCTTGGGGTGGACTAGCGGGGACGAGCAGTACTTC
TRBJ2-5,TRBV7-9,.,.,CASSSEEWRGETQYF,TGTGCCAGCAGCTCCGAGGAATGGCGGGGAGAGACCCAGTACTTC
TRBJ1-2,TRBV10-3,.,.,CAISLRGEGSPDYGYTF,TGTGCCATCAGTCTTAGAGGGGAGGGCTCACCGGACTATGGCTACACCTTC
TRBJ2-7,TRBV9,.,.,CASSVAFGYSYEQYF,TGTGCCAGCAGCGTAGCTTTCGGCTACTCCTACGAGCAGTACTTC
TRBJ1-2,TRBV28,.,.,CASIGSMESELDGYTF,TGTGCCAGCATTGGGTCGATGGAGTCGGAGCTCGATGGCTACACCTTC
TRBJ2-7,TRBV5-1,.,TRBD1,CASSLGQGARYEQYF,TGCGCCAGCAGCTTGGGACAGGGGGCCCGCTACGAGCAGTACTTC
TRBJ1-6,TRBV4-1,.,.,CASSPLFSSYNSPLHF,TGCGCCAGCAGCCCTCTCTTCAGCTCCTATAATTCACCCCTCCACTTT
TRBJ1-5,TRBV6-6,.,.,CASTPWGSNQPQHF,TGTGCCAGCACCCCCTGGGGAAGCAATCAGCCCCAGCATTTT
TRBJ1-6,TRBV6-1,.,.,CASSERGSGSSYNSPLHF,TGTGCCAGCAGTGAAAGGGGCTCCGGGAGCTCCTATAATTCACCCCTCCACTTT
TRBJ2-1,TRBV2,.,.,CASSGRVYNEQFF,TGTGCCAGCAGTGGCAGGGTATACAATGAGCAGTTCTTC
TRBJ2-5,TRBV7-9,.,.,CASSSQYGRETQYF,TGTGCCAGCAGCTCCCAATATGGCCGGGAGACCCAGTACTTC
TRBJ2-1,TRBV29-1,.,.,CSVTPLTGSTYNEQFF,TGCAGCGTAACCCCACTAACAGGGTCTACTTACAATGAGCAGTTCTTC
TRBJ1-1,TRBV28,.,.,CASSLLGLNTEAFF,TGTGCCAGCAGTTTATTGGGGCTGAACACTGAAGCTTTCTTT
TRBJ1-2,TRBV2,.,TRBD1,CASSEMTDRGRVGYTF,TGTGCCAGCAGTGAAATGACTGACAGGGGGCGAGTTGGCTACACCTTC
TRBJ2-7,TRBV10-3,.,TRBD2,CAIGGTSGNMDEQYF,TGTGCCATCGGCGGGACTAGCGGGAATATGGACGAGCAGTACTTC
TRBJ1-1,TRBV2,.,.,CASSEETGEAEAFF,TGTGCCAGCAGTGAAGAAACAGGTGAGGCTGAAGCTTTCTTT
TRBJ2-7,TRBV11-2,few,.,CASSSDGRRSYEQYF,TGTGCCAGCAGCTCCGACGGACGCCGATCCTACGAGCAGTACTTC
TRBJ1-2,TRBV6-5,.,TRBD1,CASRDTGEGYTF,TGTGCCAGCAGGGATACAGGGGAAGGCTACACCTTC
TRBJ2-1,TRBV30,.,.,CAWSGPLVGASGNEQFF,TGTGCCTGGAGTGGGCCCCTGGTTGGGGCTTCTGGGAATGAGCAGTTCTTC
TRBJ2-7,TRBV28,.,TRBD2,CASSFAGDSYEQYF,TGTGCCAGCAGTTTCGCGGGGGACTCCTACGAGCAGTACTTC
TRBJ2-7,TRBV11-2,.,.,CASLPGPYFSYEQYF,TGTGCCAGTTTACCGGGTCCCTATTTTTCCTACGAGCAGTACTTC
TRBJ1-2,TRBV7-2,.,.,CASSLYIALYGYTF,TGTGCCAGCAGCTTATATATAGCCTTATATGGCTACACCTTC
TRBJ2-3,TRBV7-2,.,.,CASSLGTDTQYF,TGTGCCAGCAGCCTCGGTACAGATACGCAGTATTTT
TRBJ2-1,TRBV25-1,.,TRBD2,CASSEMGGGLYNEQFF,TGTGCCAGCAGTGAAATGGGCGGGGGACTTTACAATGAGCAGTTCTTC
TRBJ2-7,TRBV10-3,few,TRBD2,CAISELGGRSSYEQYF,TGTGCCATCAGTGAGTTGGGCGGGAGGAGCTCCTACGAGCAGTACTTC
TRBJ2-7,TRBV27,.,TRBD1,CASSQGQGGDEQYF,TGTGCCAGCAGTCAGGGACAGGGAGGCGACGAGCAGTACTTC
TRBJ2-2,TRBV12-5,.,.,CASGTRTATGELFF,TGTGCTAGTGGTACACGGACAGCCACCGGGGAGCTGTTTTTT
TRBJ2-5,TRBV7-9,.,TRBD2,CASSPWTSGRDQETQYF,TGTGCCAGCAGCCCGTGGACTAGCGGGAGGGACCAAGAGACCCAGTACTTC
TRBJ1-4,TRBV6-6,.,.,CASSYFGGEDEKLFF,TGTGCCAGCAGTTACTTTGGGGGGGAAGATGAAAAACTGTTTTTT
TRBJ2-7,TRBV11-2,.,.,CASSTSAQLVREQYF,TGTGCCAGCAGCACTTCCGCACAACTAGTACGGGAGCAGTACTTC
TRBJ2-3,TRBV5-1,.,TRBD2,CASSLGSGGPIDTQYF,TGCGCCAGCAGCTTGGGGTCGGGAGGGCCTATAGATACGCAGTATTTT
TRBJ2-2,TRBV5-1,.,TRBD2,CASSLRFAGANTGELFF,TGCGCCAGCAGCTTGCGTTTTGCGGGGGCGAACACCGGGGAGCTGTTTTTT
TRBJ2-3,TRBV13,.,TRBD2,CASSLAGGSAMGTDTQYF,TGTGCCAGCAGCTTAGCGGGGGGAAGCGCTATGGGCACAGATACGCAGTATTTT
TRBJ2-6,TRBV7-8,.,TRBD2,CASSPGRAGANVLTF,TGTGCCAGCAGCCCTGGGAGGGCTGGGGCCAACGTCCTGACTTTC
TRBJ2-3,TRBV5-1,.,TRBD2,CASSLGVSGGTDTQYF,TGCGCCAGCAGCTTGGGTGTTAGCGGGGGCACAGATACGCAGTATTTT
TRBJ2-5,TRBV5-1,.,.,CASGNGVQVETQYF,TGCGCCAGCGGAAATGGAGTGCAAGTGGAGACCCAGTACTTC
TRBJ2-5,TRBV5-8,once,TRBD1,CASSTGTGGADEETQYF,TGTGCCAGCAGCACCGGGACAGGTGGGGCCGATGAAGAGACCCAGTACTTC
TRBJ1-3,TRBV5-1,.,.,CASSSRAGNTIYF,TGCGCCAGCAGCTCCAGGGCTGGAAACACCATATATTTT
TRBJ2-7,TRBV27,.,.,CASSFGRGEQYF,TGTGCCAGCAGTTTCGGCAGGGGCGAGCAGTACTTC
TRBJ1-5,TRBV6-9,.,TRBD1,CASRGTVSNQPQHF,TGTGCCAGCAGGGGGACAGTTAGCAATCAGCCCCAGCATTTT